Sequencing of this T cell receptor (beta chain) was carried out in a study of blood T cell repertoires in COVID-19. Study as a whole: The study drew acute and convalescent COVID-19 samples from the United States, Italy and Spain. T cells, B-cell-depleted T cells, or PBMCs provided the cDNA or gDNA that served as material.

The table lists this clone with a count of one. The CDR3 sequence is 16 residues long. Trimming at V came to 2 bases and at J to 3 bases, leaving 6 bases not matched to a gene. Germline CDR1 is SGHDT and CDR2 is YYEEEE. Per the original methods: By means of reference gene primer amplification, nucleated cell counts were estimated. The assay was immunoSEQ multiplex PCR, and TCRdb's table has in-frame clones only and misses some. V, J and clone size derive from that table, while D and trimming were established from the DNA sequence. The table lists roughly 72,000 clones, approximately 88% of them singletons.

J is TRBJ1-3 and V is TRBV5-6; 9 positions match TRBD1. The origin of this receptor is a human donor in a cohort sampled during active COVID-19. Sequencing input: peripheral blood. CDR3 protein: CASSFTGGAFGNTIYF. The CDR3 bases are TGTGCCAGCAGCTTCACAGGGGGCGCTTTTGGAAACACCATATATTTT.